This T cell receptor beta chain was retrieved from a study of Tregs in tolerant kidney transplant recipients. General study findings and limits: Tregs expanded with activated donor B cells seemed most donor-specific. This study did not directly address biological reproducibility.

Assay: immunoSEQ multiplex PCR; the TCRdb copy retains only in-frame clones and omits some. The sample records some 68,000 clones, 65% to 85% being singletons. With V trimmed by 0 bases and J by 1 base, 2 bases remained unmatched. The germline V gene has CDR1 LNHNV and CDR2 YYDKDF (reference sequence). The CDR3 length is 15 residues. Regarding this clone: The antigen remains unidentified.

Sequenced: CD4+ T cells from blood. The V call is TRBV15, the J call TRBJ2-7; 8 bases fit TRBD2. This clonotype was obtained from a human donor in good health. CDR3 in DNA: TGTGCCACCAGCAGAGAGGCGGGAGGTTCCTACGAGCAGTACTTC. It yields the protein CATSREAGGSYEQYF.